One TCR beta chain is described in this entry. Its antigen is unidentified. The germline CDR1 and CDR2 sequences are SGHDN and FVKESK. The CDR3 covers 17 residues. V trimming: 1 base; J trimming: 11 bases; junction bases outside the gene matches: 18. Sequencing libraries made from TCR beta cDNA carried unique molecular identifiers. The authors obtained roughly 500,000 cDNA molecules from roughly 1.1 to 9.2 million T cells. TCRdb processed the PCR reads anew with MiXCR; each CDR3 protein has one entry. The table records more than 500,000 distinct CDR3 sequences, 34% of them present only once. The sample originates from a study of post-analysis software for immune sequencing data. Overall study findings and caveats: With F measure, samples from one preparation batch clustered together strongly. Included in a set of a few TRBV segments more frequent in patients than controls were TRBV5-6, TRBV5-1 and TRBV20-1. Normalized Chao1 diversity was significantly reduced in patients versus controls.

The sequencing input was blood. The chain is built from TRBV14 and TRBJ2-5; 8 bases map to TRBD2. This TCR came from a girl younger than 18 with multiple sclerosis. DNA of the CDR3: TGTGCCAGCAGCCAAGGTCGAGCGGGGGTCGGGTTTAATGAGCAGTACTTC. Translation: CASSQGRAGVGFNEQYF.